This T cell receptor beta chain emerged from a study of shared clonotypes between healthy human individuals. Sorted-subset replicate PCRs used 150 to 200 ng DNA, approximately 30,000 T cell genomes. The data were produced by immunoSEQ multiplex PCR, yet TCRdb's version contains in-frame clones alone and is incomplete. The data show more than 1.2 million clones, with just under 99% seen just once and approximately 0.4% held by the top ten. The V and J ends lost 6 bases and 5 bases respectively, with 16 bases between them. CDR1 is KGHSH, CDR2 LQKENI, per germline. The CDR3 covers 15 residues. The chain employs TRBV18 and TRBJ1-4; possibly TRBD1 for D (5 bases). The clonotype was recovered from a man aged 25 to 45 in good health. The sequenced material came from naive CD4+ T cells sorted from blood. Subset in this sample: CD45RA+ positively selected. The DNA of the CDR3 is TGTGCCAGCTCGCGTTTACAGGTGGGGAATGAAAAACTGTTTTTT. Translation: CASSRLQVGNEKLFF.